This T cell receptor beta chain was sequenced during a study of shared clonotypes between healthy human individuals. Some clones are missing from TCRdb's copy, which holds only in-frame ones; the method was immunoSEQ multiplex PCR. The repertoire consists of just over 2,000,000 clones, with about 94% occurring once and the leading ten covering 0.9% to 1.4%. V was clipped by 5 bases and J by 6 bases; unmatched bases: 14. Germline V CDR1 and CDR2: SGHTA, FQGNSA. This CDR3 is 18 amino acids long. The naive CD8 population came from CD45RO-negative cells selected for CCR7, without terminally differentiated effector memory CD45RA+ cells. Every one of the donors was a Caucasian adult that lived in Nashville, Tennessee.

The V gene is TRBV7-2, the J gene TRBJ2-3, with 13 bases matching TRBD2. Specimen: naive CD8+ T cells sorted from blood. This TCR derives from a man younger than 35 in good health. CDR3 protein: CASSPGTSGTLRMDTQYF. CDR3 DNA: TGTGCCAGCAGCCCCGGGACTAGCGGGACCCTACGTATGGATACGCAGTATTTT. Together with reference TRBV7-2 and TRBJ2-3, the CDR3 gives the full variable domain: GAGVSQSPSNKVTEKGKDVELRCDPISGHTALYWYRQSLGQGLEFLIYFQGNSAPDKSGLPSDRFSAERTGGSVSTLTIQRTQQEDSAVYLCASSPGTSGTLRMDTQYFGPGTRLTVL.